The clone carrying this T cell receptor beta chain was recorded many times. Amplification targeted the TCR beta CDR3 regions, with RNA transcripts as the source material. An initial RT-PCR round employing HTBI primers preceded a second-round multiplex PCR. TCRdb independently ran MiXCR on the multiplex PCR reads; one entry per CDR3 protein. This table has about 600,000 distinct CDR3 sequences, less than 45% appearing once. This entry belongs to a study of Graves' ophthalmopathy and Graves' hyperthyroidism. Germline-derived CDR1 and CDR2 are SGDLS and YYNGEE. CDR3 length: 15 residues. Trimming removed 0 bases at V and 3 bases at J, with 12 bases between.

The sequenced sample was peripheral blood or thyroid tissue (not recorded which). The chain has TRBV9 and TRBJ2-5; perhaps D is TRBD1 or TRBD2 (6 bases each). This clonotype was sampled from an adult man with Graves' hyperthyroidism. CDR3 nucleotides: TGTGCCAGCAGCGTAGGGGGGGCTAGTGAAGAGACCCAGTACTTC. It codes for CASSVGGASEETQYF.